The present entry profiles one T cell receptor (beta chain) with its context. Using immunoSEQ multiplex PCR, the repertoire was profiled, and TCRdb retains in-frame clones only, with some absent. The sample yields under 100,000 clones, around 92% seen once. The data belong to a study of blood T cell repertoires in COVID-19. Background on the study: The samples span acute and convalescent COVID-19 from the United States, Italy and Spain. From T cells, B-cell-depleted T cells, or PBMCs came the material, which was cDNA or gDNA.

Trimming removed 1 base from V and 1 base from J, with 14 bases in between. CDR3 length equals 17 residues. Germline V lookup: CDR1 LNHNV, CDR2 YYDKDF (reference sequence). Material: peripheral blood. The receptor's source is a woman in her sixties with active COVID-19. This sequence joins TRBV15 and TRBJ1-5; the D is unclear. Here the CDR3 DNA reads TGTGCCACCAGCAGAGGGGAGGGAGGCTGGAGCAATCAGCCCCAGCATTTT. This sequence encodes CATSRGEGGWSNQPQHF.